This T cell receptor (beta chain) was identified in a study of metastatic and nonmetastatic thyroid tumors. Study-wide background: Repertoires were compared across blood and tumor or nodule tissue from malignant and benign thyroid patients. General study findings and limits: Benign nodules reportedly had significantly lower TCR beta diversity than malignant thyroid tumors in blood and tumor.

This clone was seen at least ten times. Its specificity is unknown. With a much larger clone just one base away, this may be a read error. This sample includes further DNA sequences coding for the same CDR3. The CDR3 covers 16 residues. In the source study's methods: Using the CDR3 differences seen across clinicopathological groups, the authors built a distant-metastasis classifier for papillary thyroid cancer, which was meant to discriminate distant-metastatic patients. TCRdb ran MiXCR on the PCR reads. The V and J calls were determined by TCRdb, not by the authors. The sample has 30,000 to 35,000 clones, roughly 18% seen once. Patients were all untreated before their thyroid surgery.

The chain employs TRBV12-3 or TRBV12-4 and TRBJ1-1; possible D gene TRBD1, 6 bases. Sequencing was carried out using blood. This TCR derives from a female donor with papillary thyroid cancer or a benign thyroid nodule (not recorded which). Some clones in this sample may be carry-over from other donors' samples. CDR3 amino acids: CASSPNLQGMNTEAFF. In DNA form, the CDR3 reads TGTGCCAGCAGTCCAAATCTACAGGGAATGAACACTGAAGCTTTCTTC.